Listed here are 27 T cell receptor beta chains from one sample, sequenced in a study of blood T cell repertoires in COVID-19. Here immunoSEQ multiplex PCR was the method, and the copy in TCRdb shows in-frame clones only, minus some. The sample consists of around 220,000 clones, over 80% of them appearing once. What was sequenced was PBMCs or T cells enriched from blood (not recorded which). The source of these receptors is a young woman who had recovered from COVID-19.

This chain joins TRBV7-8 and TRBJ1-1, with TRBD1 identical over 8 bases. V was pared by 0 bases and J by 6 bases, with 12 bases of the junction left unmatched. Germline V gene data show CDR1 as SGHVS and CDR2 as FQNEAQ. The CDR3 extends over 17 amino acids. The CDR3 here is CASSLARGTGARSEAFF. The CDR3 DNA reads TGTGCCAGCAGCTTAGCGAGGGGGACAGGCGCAAGGTCTGAAGCTTTCTTT.

The rearrangement uses TRBV2 and TRBJ1-2; 7 bases fit TRBD1. Germline V gene sequence: CDR1 SNHLY, CDR2 FYNNEI. The V gene end was trimmed by 7 bases and the J gene end by 8 bases; junction bases not matched to a gene: 4. This CDR3 has 11 residues. CDR3 amino acids: CASNTGVGYTF. The CDR3 region has the DNA TGTGCCAGCAATACAGGGGTAGGCTACACCTTC.

The V call is TRBV5-1, the J call TRBJ1-4, with 8 bases lining up with TRBD1. There are 13 residues in the CDR3. With V trimmed by 4 bases and J by 8 bases, 4 bases remained unmatched. The germline CDR1 and CDR2 sequences are SGHRS and YFSETQ. The CDR3 DNA sequence: TGCGCCAGCAGCACGGACAGGGCCGAAAAACTGTTTTTT. Residues: CASSTDRAEKLFF.

The V call is TRBV10-3, the J call TRBJ1-1, with D perhaps TRBD1 (5 bases). This CDR3 is built from 15 residues. Germline V gives CDR1 ENHRY, CDR2 SYGVKD. V lost 1 base and J 3 bases, leaving 12 bases between the germline ends. CDR3 coding DNA: TGTGCCATCAGTGAGTACGGGGGGAGTGACACTGAAGCTTTCTTT. It is translated as CAISEYGGSDTEAFF.

V and J are TRBV2 and TRBJ1-1; D is ambiguous. This CDR3 comprises 13 residues. Trimming removed 6 bases at V and 3 bases at J, with 11 bases between. Looked up from germline, CDR1 is SNHLY and CDR2 is FYNNEI. CDR3 sequence: CASRIERDTEAFF. DNA of the CDR3: TGTGCCAGCAGGATTGAGAGGGACACTGAAGCTTTCTTT.

The V call is TRBV12-5, the J call TRBJ2-3; D not certain. From germline, CDR1 is LGHNT and CDR2 FRNRAP. The V end was cut by 8 bases, the J end by 0 bases, with 15 bases between. CDR3 length equals 15 residues. The CDR3 DNA reads TGTGCTAGTAATCCGACCTCGACTAGCACAGATACGCAGTATTTT. Encoded protein: CASNPTSTSTDTQYF.

The chain couples TRBV4-1 to TRBJ2-5; 9 bases align to TRBD1. This CDR3 contains 16 residues. CDR1 is MGHRA, CDR2 YSYEKL, per germline. V lost 4 bases, J lost 4 bases, and 10 bases stayed unmatched. The CDR3 reads CASSPLGQGKGETQYF. CDR3 sequence (DNA): TGCGCCAGCAGCCCCCTTGGACAGGGGAAAGGAGAGACCCAGTACTTC.

The chain couples TRBV3-1 (or the pseudogene TRBV3-2) to TRBJ2-5; D may be TRBD2 (5 bases). CDR1 and CDR2 from the germline V gene are LGHDT and YNNKEL (reference sequence). V gave up 2 bases and J gave up 5 bases, with 9 bases separating them. The CDR3 runs to 13 residues. The CDR3 here is CASSQTRSETQYF. Written as DNA, the CDR3 is TGTGCCAGCAGCCAAACTAGGTCCGAGACCCAGTACTTC.

V usage is TRBV9 and J usage is TRBJ2-2, with D perhaps matching TRBD1 (6 bases). This CDR3 has 14 amino acids. The V gene's germline CDR1 is SGDLS and CDR2 YYNGEE. The V and J ends lost 4 bases and 5 bases respectively, with 12 bases between them. The CDR3 loop reads CASSSRTVTGELFF. As DNA, the CDR3 is TGTGCCAGCAGCTCCCGGACAGTTACCGGGGAGCTGTTTTTT.

The rearrangement uses TRBV19 and TRBJ1-1; 9 positions agree with TRBD1. Trimming cost V 3 bases and J 4 bases; bases outside gene matches: 9. Germline-derived CDR1 and CDR2 are LNHDA and SQIVND (reference sequence). This CDR3 region has 16 residues. The CDR3 nucleotides are TGTGCCAGTAGTATTTCTTTAGGGACAGGGAGCACTGAAGCTTTCTTT. Translating it yields CASSISLGTGSTEAFF.

This chain joins TRBV4-2 and TRBJ1-4, with D hard to call. V gave up 0 bases and J gave up 6 bases, with 11 bases separating them. CDR1 is LGHNA and CDR2 is YNFKEQ in the germline V gene. CDR3 length equals 15 residues. Here the CDR3 reads CASSQDVKGDEKLFF. Here the CDR3 DNA reads TGTGCCAGCAGCCAAGATGTAAAGGGAGATGAAAAACTGTTTTTT.

This chain links TRBV12-3 or TRBV12-4 with TRBJ2-7; D call uncertain. The CDR3 sequence is 11 residues long. V lost 8 bases, J lost 4 bases, and 9 bases lay in between. The CDR3 coding sequence is TGTGCCAGCGGCAACCGATACGAGCAGTACTTC. It translates to CASGNRYEQYF.

V is TRBV5-1 and J is TRBJ1-1; D possibly corresponds to TRBD1 (5 bases). Germline values: CDR1 SGHRS, CDR2 YFSETQ. V lost 0 bases, J lost 0 bases, and 6 bases lay in between. This CDR3 is built from 14 residues. The CDR3 loop is CASSLGQMNTEAFF. The CDR3 DNA reads as TGCGCCAGCAGCTTGGGACAGATGAACACTGAAGCTTTCTTT.

The chain is built from TRBV10-3 and TRBJ1-2; possible D gene TRBD1, 5 bases. Trimming took 0 bases from V and 7 from J, leaving 12 bases between them. The germline V gene encodes CDR1 ENHRY and CDR2 SYGVKD. The CDR3 is made up of 14 amino acids. In DNA form, the CDR3 reads TGTGCCATCAGTGAGTCGACAGCTTCTGGTGGCTACACCTTC. Its translation: CAISESTASGGYTF.

The J gene is TRBJ2-3, the V gene TRBV7-3; 9 positions agree with TRBD1. With 2 bases clipped from V and 2 bases from J, the junction kept 5 bases outside the gene matches. This CDR3 contains 16 residues. CDR1 is SGHTA and CDR2 is FQGTGA in the germline V gene. CDR3 amino acids: CASSLGGQGLTDTQYF. The CDR3 nucleotides read TGTGCCAGCAGCTTAGGAGGACAGGGGCTCACAGATACGCAGTATTTT.

The chain couples TRBV19 to TRBJ1-2; tentatively, D is TRBD1 (5 bases). In germline, CDR1 is LNHDA, CDR2 SQIVND (reference sequence). This CDR3 contains 16 residues. Trimming stripped 6 bases from V and 0 bases from J, with 17 bases between. In DNA, the CDR3 is TGTGCCAGTAGAAGAACCGGGGGAGCGCCTAACTATGGCTACACCTTC. Translation: CASRRTGGAPNYGYTF.

This clone was found once. This sequence joins TRBV10-3 and TRBJ2-7; D is perhaps TRBD2 (5 bases). CDR1 and CDR2 (germline): ENHRY, SYGVKD. CDR3 length: 16 amino acids. V was pared by 0 bases and J by 4 bases, with 16 bases between. CDR3 in amino acids: CAISESAQRTRYEQYF. The CDR3 DNA reads as TGTGCCATCAGTGAGTCGGCCCAGCGGACCCGATACGAGCAGTACTTC.

The chain links TRBV5-5 to TRBJ2-1; no definite D call. V dropped 0 bases and J dropped 3 bases, with 4 bases sitting between them. Germline CDR1 SGHKS, CDR2 YYEKEE (reference sequence). This CDR3 comprises 13 residues. The CDR3 DNA reads as TGTGCCAGCAGCTTGGACTACTACAATGAGCAGTTCTTC. This sequence encodes CASSLDYYNEQFF. Full variable domain (rest looked up from reference TRBV5-5 and TRBJ2-1): DAGVTQSPTHLIKTRGQQVTLRCSPISGHKSVSWYQQVLGQGPQFIFQYYEKEERGRGNFPDRFSARQFPNYSSELNVNALLLGDSALYLCASSLDYYNEQFFGPGTRLTVL.

This clone was counted ten times or more. The chain couples TRBV29-1 to TRBJ2-3; TRBD2 matches 7 bases. V lost 5 bases to trimming and J lost 4 bases; unmatched junction nucleotides: 9. The CDR3 has 14 amino acids. Germline loops: CDR1 SQVTM, CDR2 ANQGSEA. CDR3 amino acids: CSVLKGGPADTQYF. CDR3 DNA: TGCAGCGTTTTGAAGGGAGGGCCAGCAGATACGCAGTATTTT.

The chain employs TRBV28 and TRBJ2-2; D gene ambiguous. Trimming took off 6 bases at V and 1 base at J, with 9 bases between the two ends. The CDR3 length is 14 residues. Germline CDR1 MDHEN, CDR2 SYDVKM. In DNA form, the CDR3 reads TGTGCCAGCAGCCAGTACCAGAACACCGGGGAGCTGTTTTTT. This sequence encodes CASSQYQNTGELFF. Together with reference TRBV28 and TRBJ2-2, the CDR3 gives the full variable domain: DVKVTQSSRYLVKRTGEKVFLECVQDMDHENMFWYRQDPGLGLRLIYFSYDVKMKEKGDIPEGYSVSREKKERFSLILESASTNQTSMYLCASSQYQNTGELFFGEGSRLTVL.

The V and J genes are TRBV21-1 and TRBJ1-6; no DNA check was done on the table's D call, TRBD1. TRBV21-1 is a pseudogene. CDR3 length equals 16 residues. The CDR3 is CASSKGRTGIFSPLHF. The CDR3 DNA reads TGTGCCAGCAGCAAAGGGAGGACAGGGATTTTCTCACCCCTCCACTTT.

Written as DNA, the CDR3 is TGCGCCAGCAGCGGTGACAGTTTGAACACTGAAGCTTTCTTT. Its protein is CASSGDSLNTEAFF. The chain joins TRBV5-1 to TRBJ1-1; D is possibly TRBD1 (5 bases). The CDR3 sequence is 14 residues long. The ends were cut back, 4 bases at V and 0 bases at J, with 10 bases in the middle. Per germline, CDR1 SGHRS and CDR2 YFSETQ.

The chain has TRBV7-2 and TRBJ1-2; D is perhaps TRBD1 (6 bases). The CDR3 length is 14 residues. The V end was cut by 1 base, the J end by 4 bases, with 10 bases between. CDR1 SGHTA and CDR2 FQGNSA come from the germline V gene. The CDR3 is CASSLVQGGYGYTF. Here the CDR3 DNA reads TGTGCCAGCAGCTTAGTACAGGGCGGCTATGGCTACACCTTC.

The table lists this clone with a few counts. The J gene is TRBJ2-1, the V gene TRBV7-9; 11 bases map to TRBD2. The V segment lost 6 bases and the J segment 5 bases; nucleotides outside the gene matches: 12. CDR3 length: 17 amino acids. Germline CDR1 reads SEHNR; CDR2 reads FQNEAQ (reference sequence). This chain's CDR3 is CASRTGAGTSGNNEQFF. CDR3 bases: TGTGCCAGCAGAACAGGGGCCGGGACTAGCGGAAACAATGAGCAGTTCTTC. Variable domain in full (rest from reference TRBV7-9 and TRBJ2-1): DTGVSQNPRHKITKRGQNVTFRCDPISEHNRLYWYRQTLGQGPEFLTYFQNEAQLEKSRLLSDRFSAERPKGSFSTLEIQRTEQGDSAMYLCASRTGAGTSGNNEQFFGPGTRLTVL.

This clone was observed once. The rearrangement uses TRBV5-4 and TRBJ2-5; 15 bases match TRBD2. This CDR3 is built from 17 residues. The germline gives CDR1 SGHNT, CDR2 YYREEE (reference sequence). J lost 2 bases, V lost 2 bases, and 4 bases had no gene match. The CDR3 DNA reads as TGTGCCAGCAGCTTCGGACTAGCGGGGGGGCTTCAAGAGACCCAGTACTTC. It codes for CASSFGLAGGLQETQYF.

The chain links TRBV12-3 or TRBV12-4 to TRBJ2-7; D not resolved. This CDR3 spans 12 amino acids. V was clipped by 6 bases and J by 2 bases, with 8 bases between them. CDR3: CASRYNAYEQYF. The CDR3 DNA follows: TGTGCCAGCAGGTACAACGCCTACGAGCAGTACTTC.

The chain combines TRBV18 with TRBJ2-5; 7 positions match TRBD1. This CDR3 has 16 residues. The J segment lost 1 base and the V segment lost 4 bases, leaving 9 bases of the junction unmatched. Germline V gene lookup returns CDR1 KGHSH and CDR2 LQKENI. The CDR3 protein is CASSRFRDSSQETQYF. In DNA form, the CDR3 reads TGTGCCAGCTCACGCTTCCGGGACAGTAGCCAAGAGACCCAGTACTTC.